This T cell receptor beta chain was sequenced during a study of shared T cell receptors in the human thymus listed by TCRdb under 2021. A note on the overall study: The study examined how self-reactive, shared T-cell receptor alpha chains are generated in the human thymus.

Unmatched junction bases come to 7, with V trimmed by 4 bases and J by 5 bases. The CDR3 covers 17 residues, taking in both the cysteine and the phenylalanine. Only the CDR3 DNA is retained, 51 bases long and in frame from the first base. The germline V gene yields SGHNT for CDR1 and YENEEA for CDR2. A remark on this clone: Its antigen is still unknown. Nothing much larger sits one base from this clone, and base qualities are not available.

Library generation was performed with the immunoSEQ multiplex PCR assay. The source is immuneACCESS, and TCRdb retained only in-frame sequences with V and J called. Part of the clones is not carried over; for the studies checked, unresolved V genes explain less than half of this, and the remainder is unexplained. The sample table records under 450,000 clones; 95% of these occur just once. Clones ranked in the top ten supply around 0.019% of the sample. The sequenced material came from thymocytes. The sequence links TRBV11-3 to TRBJ2-2, and 13 junctional nucleotides match TRBD2. This TCR came from a human donor. The DNA sequence is as follows: TGTGCCAGCAGCTGGACTAGCGGGAGAGGAGGGACCGGGGAGCTGTTTTTT. Protein translation: CASSWTSGRGGTGELFF.